This is a list of T cell receptor beta chains from one sample in a study of T cell changes during pregnancy in multiple sclerosis. Clones were sequenced by immunoSEQ multiplex PCR, and TCRdb holds only the in-frame ones, with some missing. The repertoire holds approximately 32,000 clones, with approximately 89% as singletons. The sequencing used CD8+ T cells from peripheral blood mononuclear cells, collected in the second trimester of pregnancy. These receptors came from a female donor with multiple sclerosis, enrolled in a pregnancy study. The CDR3 runs from the conserved cysteine through the conserved F or W. Fields, in order: clone size, J gene, D gene, V gene, CDR3 protein, CDR3 DNA. D genes are given only for firm matches. Rows give clone size only sometimes, using once, few, many, or a class for an expanded clone.

-	TRBJ2-7	-	TRBV2	CASSDPRSSYEQYF	TGTGCCAGCAGTGACCCCCGGAGCTCCTACGAGCAGTACTTC
-	TRBJ2-7	TRBD1	TRBV7-8	CASSETGISYEQYF	TGTGCCAGCAGCGAGACAGGGATCAGCTACGAGCAGTACTTC
-	TRBJ2-1	TRBD2	TRBV7-9	CASSIPGLAGSYNEQFF	TGTGCCAGCAGCATCCCGGGACTAGCGGGAAGCTACAATGAGCAGTTCTTC
-	TRBJ1-2	-	TRBV9	CASSALWWGQGGYTF	TGTGCCAGCAGCGCTCTTTGGTGGGGGCAGGGAGGCTACACCTTC
-	TRBJ1-1	-	TRBV27	CASSPVFDLNTEAFF	TGTGCCAGCAGTCCCGTATTCGACTTGAACACTGAAGCTTTCTTT
-	TRBJ1-1	TRBD1	TRBV5-6	CASSSGTGVNTEAFF	TGTGCCAGCAGCTCCGGGACAGGGGTGAACACTGAAGCTTTCTTT
-	TRBJ2-2	-	TRBV6-6	CASSYSGRGPGELFF	TGTGCCAGCAGTTACTCGGGCAGGGGTCCCGGGGAGCTGTTTTTT
-	TRBJ1-2	-	TRBV7-9	CASSSPGTPRDYGYTF	TGTGCCAGCAGCTCCCCCGGGACACCGAGGGACTATGGCTACACCTTC
-	TRBJ1-2	-	TRBV29-1	CSVPSRRGYTF	TGCAGCGTACCCTCGCGGCGCGGCTACACCTTC
-	TRBJ2-7	TRBD1	TRBV5-4	CASSLLTGDEQYF	TGTGCCAGCAGCCTACTCACAGGGGACGAGCAGTACTTC
-	TRBJ2-2	-	TRBV5-4	CASSLAYTGELFF	TGTGCCAGCAGCTTGGCTTACACCGGGGAGCTGTTTTTT
-	TRBJ2-1	TRBD2	TRBV5-1	CASSFTAGALNEQFF	TGCGCCAGCAGCTTTACGGCGGGAGCACTCAATGAGCAGTTCTTC
-	TRBJ1-1	TRBD1	TRBV30	CAGLGGQVGTEAFF	TGTGCCGGCCTTGGCGGACAGGTGGGCACTGAAGCTTTCTTT
-	TRBJ2-1	TRBD2	TRBV27	CASSSYSGEGNEQFF	TGTGCCAGCAGCAGCTATAGCGGGGAGGGCAATGAGCAGTTCTTC
-	TRBJ2-3	-	TRBV27	CASSRDKLDTQYF	TGTGCCAGCAGCCGGGACAAATTAGATACGCAGTATTTT
-	TRBJ1-2	TRBD1	TRBV6-5	CASSSGTGTNYGYTF	TGTGCCAGCAGTTCCGGGACAGGAACTAACTATGGCTACACCTTC
-	TRBJ2-5	TRBD1	TRBV7-6	CASSLGWDSQETQYF	TGTGCCAGCAGCTTAGGTTGGGACAGCCAAGAGACCCAGTACTTC
-	TRBJ1-1	TRBD1	TRBV19	CASRTRQGVTEAFF	TGTGCCAGTAGGACAAGACAGGGGGTTACTGAAGCTTTCTTT
-	TRBJ2-6	TRBD1	TRBV7-9	CASRAGTGSGANVLTF	TGTGCCAGCAGAGCCGGGACAGGGTCTGGGGCCAACGTCCTGACTTTC
-	TRBJ1-5	TRBD1	TRBV6-1	CASSGMTGGNQPQHF	TGTGCCAGCAGTGGAATGACAGGGGGCAATCAGCCCCAGCATTTT
-	TRBJ2-7	TRBD1	TRBV30	CAWSVSGTGGYEQYF	TGTGCCTGGAGTGTTAGCGGGACAGGGGGTTACGAGCAGTACTTC
-	TRBJ2-2	-	TRBV9	CASRSTGYTGELFF	TGTGCCAGCAGATCAACGGGGTACACCGGGGAGCTGTTTTTT
-	TRBJ2-3	-	TRBV5-5	CASSFWLGRTDTQYF	TGTGCCAGCAGCTTCTGGTTGGGCAGGACAGATACGCAGTATTTT
-	TRBJ2-2	TRBD1	TRBV9	CASSSGGQNTGELFF	TGTGCCAGCAGCTCAGGGGGCCAGAACACCGGGGAGCTGTTTTTT
-	TRBJ2-7	-	TRBV6-1	CARGHNKSEQYF	TGTGCCAGGGGACACAATAAGAGCGAGCAGTACTTC
-	TRBJ1-4	TRBD1	TRBV7-6	CASSSPRAGGEEKLFF	TGTGCCAGCAGCTCCCCGCGGGCAGGGGGCGAAGAAAAACTGTTTTTT
-	TRBJ2-3	TRBD1	TRBV9	CASSEGQGTDTQYF	TGTGCCAGCAGCGAGGGACAGGGCACAGATACGCAGTATTTT
-	TRBJ2-1	TRBD1	TRBV9	CASSVDTGGANEQFF	TGTGCCAGCAGCGTAGACACAGGGGGCGCGAATGAGCAGTTCTTC
-	TRBJ1-2	-	TRBV7-9	CASSVGSSFEEDYGYTF	TGTGCCAGCAGCGTTGGATCTTCCTTCGAGGAGGACTATGGCTACACCTTC
-	TRBJ2-7	TRBD2	TRBV7-9	CASSLTSGDLYEQYF	TGTGCCAGCAGCTTAACTAGCGGGGACCTCTACGAGCAGTACTTC
-	TRBJ2-7	TRBD2	TRBV30	CAWRVLAELSYEQYF	TGTGCCTGGAGAGTACTAGCGGAACTCTCCTACGAGCAGTACTTC
-	TRBJ1-2	-	TRBV27	CASSLSVGRSFYGYTF	TGTGCCAGCAGTTTATCGGTGGGGCGAAGCTTCTATGGCTACACCTTC
-	TRBJ2-1	TRBD2	TRBV7-2	CASSPRLAGLYNEQFF	TGTGCCAGCAGCCCTCGGCTAGCGGGACTCTACAATGAGCAGTTCTTC
-	TRBJ2-7	TRBD1	TRBV7-6	CASSVTGGEQYF	TGTGCCAGCAGCGTAACAGGGGGCGAGCAGTACTTC
-	TRBJ1-5	TRBD1	TRBV2	CASSRNRGWQPQHF	TGTGCCAGCAGTCGAAACAGGGGTTGGCAGCCCCAGCATTTT
-	TRBJ1-4	TRBD1	TRBV19	CASSNFGTGNEKLFF	TGTGCCAGTAGTAATTTCGGGACAGGGAATGAAAAACTGTTTTTT
-	TRBJ2-1	TRBD2	TRBV4-1	CASSQEAGVFNEQFF	TGCGCCAGCAGCCAAGAAGCGGGAGTATTCAATGAGCAGTTCTTC
few	TRBJ2-5	-	TRBV6-1	CASSEDRAPQETQYF	TGTGCCAGCAGTGAAGACAGGGCTCCCCAAGAGACCCAGTACTTC
-	TRBJ1-2	-	TRBV15	CATSSSRNGLDGYTF	TGTGCCACCAGCAGTTCCCGTAACGGCCTAGATGGCTACACCTTC
-	TRBJ2-7	-	TRBV19	CASSITGGAYEQYF	TGTGCCAGTAGTATCACAGGGGGGGCCTACGAGCAGTACTTC
once	TRBJ1-1	TRBD1	TRBV5-6	CASSLAGQENTEAFF	TGTGCCAGCAGCTTGGCGGGACAGGAGAACACTGAAGCTTTCTTT
-	TRBJ1-5	-	TRBV6-6	CASSYPYSNQPQHF	TGTGCCAGCAGTTACCCTTATAGCAATCAGCCCCAGCATTTT
-	TRBJ2-7	TRBD1	TRBV9	CASSVPGQAPYEQYF	TGTGCCAGCAGCGTTCCGGGACAGGCCCCCTACGAGCAGTACTTC
-	TRBJ2-1	-	TRBV28	CASNPLARSYNEQFF	TGTGCCAGCAATCCACTAGCCCGGTCCTACAATGAGCAGTTCTTC
-	TRBJ2-7	TRBD1	TRBV2	CASIGDRAGYEQYF	TGTGCCAGCATTGGGGACAGGGCCGGTTACGAGCAGTACTTC
-	TRBJ2-7	-	TRBV14	CASSQLSLSYEQYF	TGTGCCAGCAGCCAATTGTCCCTCTCCTACGAGCAGTACTTC
medium-sized	TRBJ1-1	-	TRBV5-6	CASSFWALLNTEAFF	TGTGCCAGCAGCTTCTGGGCCTTACTGAACACTGAAGCTTTCTTT
-	TRBJ2-7	TRBD2	TRBV2	CASKRGEGSSYEQYF	TGTGCCAGCAAGCGGGGGGAGGGGAGCTCCTACGAGCAGTACTTC
-	TRBJ2-1	TRBD1	TRBV28	CASSWTGNEQFF	TGTGCCAGCAGCTGGACAGGCAATGAGCAGTTCTTC
-	TRBJ1-5	-	TRBV6-4	CASSPGEASNQPQHF	TGTGCCAGCAGCCCCGGGGAGGCGAGCAATCAGCCCCAGCATTTT
once	TRBJ2-7	-	TRBV2	CASSGPRDFSYEQYF	TGTGCCAGCAGTGGACCCCGGGACTTCTCCTACGAGCAGTACTTC
-	TRBJ2-7	TRBD2	TRBV4-2	CASSQGGTSGYEQYF	TGTGCCAGCAGCCAAGGGGGGACTAGCGGCTACGAGCAGTACTTC
-	TRBJ2-2	TRBD2	TRBV9	CASSPSGRGGVAGELFF	TGTGCCAGCAGCCCATCGGGGCGGGGGGGAGTAGCCGGGGAGCTGTTTTTT
-	TRBJ2-5	TRBD2	TRBV7-6	CASSPPGLAGETQYF	TGTGCCAGCAGCCCTCCGGGACTAGCGGGAGAGACCCAGTACTTC
-	TRBJ1-3	TRBD1	TRBV7-8	CASSQGQLSGNTIYF	TGTGCCAGCAGTCAGGGACAGCTCTCTGGAAACACCATATATTTT
-	TRBJ1-1	-	TRBV5-6	CASSWTVTGEAFF	TGTGCCAGCAGCTGGACGGTGACAGGCGAAGCTTTCTTT
-	TRBJ1-4	TRBD1	TRBV6-5	CASRQGFATNEKLFF	TGTGCCAGCAGACAGGGGTTTGCAACTAATGAAAAACTGTTTTTT
-	TRBJ1-3	TRBD1	TRBV15	CATSRPRQGRAGNTIYF	TGTGCCACCAGCAGACCCAGACAGGGGAGGGCTGGAAACACCATATATTTT